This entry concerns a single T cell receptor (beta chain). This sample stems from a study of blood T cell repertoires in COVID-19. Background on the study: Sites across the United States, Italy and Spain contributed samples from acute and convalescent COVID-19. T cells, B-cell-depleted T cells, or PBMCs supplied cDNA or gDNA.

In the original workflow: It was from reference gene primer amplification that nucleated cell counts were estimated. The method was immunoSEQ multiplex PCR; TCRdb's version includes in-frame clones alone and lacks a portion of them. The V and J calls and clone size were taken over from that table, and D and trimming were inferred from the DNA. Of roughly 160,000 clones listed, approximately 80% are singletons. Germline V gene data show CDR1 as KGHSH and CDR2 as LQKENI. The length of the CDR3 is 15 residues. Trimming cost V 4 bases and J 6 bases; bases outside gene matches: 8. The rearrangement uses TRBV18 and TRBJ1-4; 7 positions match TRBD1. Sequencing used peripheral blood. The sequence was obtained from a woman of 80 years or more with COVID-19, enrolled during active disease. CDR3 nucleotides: TGTGCCAGCTCACGTGACAGGGTCGGAGATGAAAAACTGTTTTTT. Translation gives CASSRDRVGDEKLFF.